A selection of T cell receptor beta chains follows, all from one sample in a study of cytomegalovirus exposure and HLA in healthy donors. Sequenced by immunoSEQ multiplex PCR; TCRdb stores in-frame clones only, minus some. This table has some 130,000 clones, roughly 70% appearing once. The sample was PBMCs. The receptor set was obtained from a man between 40 and 49 years old in good health and CMV-seronegative. CDR3s include the opening cysteine and the closing phenylalanine or tryptophan. The D gene is left open where the match is weak. For some rows the clone size is stated as once, few or many, or as a class when expanded; others skip it.

TRBJ2-5	-	TRBV10-3	-	CAISESRRQETQYF	TGTGCCATCAGTGAGTCCCGCAGGCAAGAGACCCAGTACTTC
TRBJ2-7	TRBD1	TRBV29-1	few	CSVEGQAYEQYF	TGCAGCGTGGAGGGACAGGCATACGAGCAGTACTTC
TRBJ2-7	-	TRBV7-9	-	CASSLGSGMPYEQYF	TGTGCCAGCAGCTTAGGTTCAGGGATGCCCTACGAGCAGTACTTC
TRBJ1-1	-	TRBV5-1	-	CASGAGHLNTEAFF	TGCGCCAGCGGGGCCGGACACCTGAACACTGAAGCTTTCTTT
TRBJ1-2	-	TRBV4-1	once	CASSQGVNYGYTF	TGCGCCAGCAGCCAAGGAGTTAACTATGGCTACACCTTC
TRBJ2-1	-	TRBV7-9	-	CASSLGLENEQFF	TGTGCCAGCAGCTTAGGACTCGAAAATGAGCAGTTCTTC
TRBJ1-3	TRBD1	TRBV19	few	CASSRQGASSGNTIYF	TGTGCCAGTAGTAGGCAGGGGGCCAGCTCTGGAAACACCATATATTTT
TRBJ2-7	-	TRBV6-6	-	CASRYQGSSYEQYF	TGTGCCAGCAGATATCAGGGGAGCTCCTACGAGCAGTACTTC
TRBJ2-7	-	TRBV6-5	once	CASSLDRLSYEQYF	TGTGCCAGCAGCCTTGACAGGCTCTCCTACGAGCAGTACTTC
TRBJ1-2	TRBD1	TRBV6-5	few	CASSQGQGGYTF	TGTGCCAGCAGTCAGGGACAGGGAGGCTACACCTTC
TRBJ2-2	-	TRBV4-1	once	CASSQGQVEPGELFF	TGCGCCAGCAGCCAAGGCCAGGTCGAGCCCGGGGAGCTGTTTTTT
TRBJ1-1	-	TRBV15	-	CATSRDQTEAFF	TGTGCCACCAGCAGAGATCAGACTGAAGCTTTCTTT
TRBJ2-7	-	TRBV7-2	-	CASSFLVTSYEQYF	TGTGCCAGCAGCTTTCTGGTAACATCCTACGAGCAGTACTTC
TRBJ1-1	TRBD1	TRBV28	-	CASSLYPGQGATEAFF	TGTGCCAGCAGTTTATACCCGGGACAGGGGGCCACTGAAGCTTTCTTT
TRBJ2-2	-	TRBV7-9	few	CASSQRQPNTGELFF	TGTGCCAGCAGTCAACGACAGCCGAACACCGGGGAGCTGTTTTTT
TRBJ2-5	TRBD1	TRBV28	-	CASSSGQGRETQYF	TGTGCCAGCAGTTCGGGACAGGGAAGGGAGACCCAGTACTTC
TRBJ1-6	-	TRBV13	-	CASSSSGIGSPLHF	TGTGCCAGCAGTTCCTCGGGGATCGGGTCACCCCTCCACTTT
TRBJ2-1	-	TRBV12-1	few	CASSLPPLALQFF	TGTGCCAGCAGCTTACCCCCGCTAGCGCTGCAGTTCTTC
TRBJ2-2	TRBD2	TRBV9	-	CASSVGLGLAGGTNTGELFF	TGTGCCAGCAGCGTTGGGTTGGGACTAGCGGGGGGTACGAACACCGGGGAGCTGTTTTTT
TRBJ2-5	-	TRBV6-1	-	CASSAGTGRQTQYF	TGTGCCAGCAGTGCAGGTACAGGGAGACAGACCCAGTACTTC
TRBJ2-7	-	TRBV19	-	CASSIRGRASYEQYF	TGTGCCAGTAGTATTAGGGGCAGGGCATCCTACGAGCAGTACTTC
TRBJ2-3	TRBD1	TRBV7-3	-	CASSTTGGARGTQYF	TGTGCCAGCAGCACCACAGGGGGCGCACGCGGTACGCAGTATTTT
TRBJ1-1	-	TRBV7-2	-	CASSQDMTNTEAFF	TGTGCCAGCAGCCAGGACATGACGAACACTGAAGCTTTCTTT
TRBJ2-7	-	TRBV28	-	CASRPRGGHEQYF	TGTGCCAGCAGGCCGAGGGGGGGCCACGAGCAGTACTTC
TRBJ2-3	-	TRBV11-2	-	CASSLVSSGFTDTQYF	TGTGCCAGCAGCTTAGTGTCCAGCGGGTTCACAGATACGCAGTATTTT
TRBJ1-2	-	TRBV6-5	-	CASSYYRGANYGYTF	TGTGCCAGCAGTTACTATCGGGGAGCTAACTATGGCTACACCTTC
TRBJ2-1	-	TRBV2	-	CASSDTPGGAEQFF	TGTGCCAGCAGTGACACCCCGGGCGGGGCCGAGCAGTTCTTC
TRBJ1-5	TRBD1	TRBV7-2	-	CASSLQGFSNQPQHF	TGTGCCAGCAGCCTACAGGGGTTCAGCAATCAGCCCCAGCATTTT
TRBJ2-5	-	TRBV6-5	-	CASEASQTQYF	TGTGCCAGCGAAGCATCCCAGACCCAGTACTTC
TRBJ1-3	-	TRBV6-5	-	CASMGLTGNTIYF	TGTGCCAGCATGGGGCTGACTGGAAACACCATATATTTT
TRBJ2-5	TRBD2	TRBV4-3	large	CASSQGEGAVETQYF	TGCGCCAGCAGCCAAGGGGAGGGAGCGGTAGAGACCCAGTACTTC
TRBJ2-7	TRBD2	TRBV7-2	once	CASSLSLKLAGYYEQYF	TGTGCCAGCAGCTTATCCCTCAAACTAGCGGGGTACTACGAGCAGTACTTC
TRBJ2-7	-	TRBV6-5	few	CASRPQGPTYEQYF	TGTGCCAGCAGGCCGCAGGGGCCCACCTACGAGCAGTACTTC
TRBJ1-4	-	TRBV6-6	-	CASSSTRVKLFF	TGTGCCAGCAGTTCGACTCGCGTAAAACTGTTTTTT
TRBJ2-3	-	TRBV29-1	-	CSVWGGGTDTQYF	TGCAGCGTTTGGGGGGGCGGCACAGATACGCAGTATTTT
TRBJ1-2	TRBD1	TRBV13	-	CASSLEETGYGYTF	TGTGCCAGCAGCTTAGAAGAGACAGGGTATGGCTACACCTTC
TRBJ2-3	-	TRBV4-1	-	CASSQEVGGSTDTQYF	TGCGCCAGCAGCCAAGAAGTCGGCGGTAGCACAGATACGCAGTATTTT
TRBJ1-1	-	TRBV5-1	-	CASSPPQSGVSNTEAFF	TGCGCCAGCAGCCCCCCCCAGTCGGGGGTTTCGAACACTGAAGCTTTCTTT
TRBJ2-7	-	TRBV5-1	-	CASSAVGAYEQYF	TGCGCCAGCAGCGCTGTCGGGGCCTACGAGCAGTACTTC